This TCR beta chain comes out of a study of T cell responses to AZD1222 COVID-19 vaccine. Turning to this clone: The antigen remains unidentified.

Findings of the study overall: Unmutated variant regions are reportedly the target of nearly half of TCRs that are spike-specific.

The protocol was immunoSEQ multiplex PCR, while the TCRdb copy is restricted to in-frame clones and leaves out a portion. The sample contains tens of thousands of clones, 75% to 90% of which appear only once. Trimming stripped 3 bases from V and 3 bases from J, with 9 bases between. Germline V gives CDR1 KGHSH, CDR2 LQKENI. The CDR3 is 13 amino acids. This TCR was sampled from an adult in good health. This rearrangement joins TRBV18 to TRBJ2-7; D is perhaps TRBD2 (5 bases). This specimen consisted of peripheral blood, obtained on day 0 of AZD1222 vaccination. The CDR3 coding sequence is TGTGCCAGCTCACCTAGCGCCTACTACGAGCAGTACTTC. Translated, it gives CASSPSAYYEQYF. Looking up the rest from reference TRBV18 and TRBJ2-7 gives the full variable domain: NAGVMQNPRHLVRRRGQEARLRCSPMKGHSHVYWYRQLPEEGLKFMVYLQKENIIDESGMPKERFSAEFPKEGPSILRIQQVVRGDSAAYFCASSPSAYYEQYFGPGTRLTVT.